This T cell receptor (beta chain) was identified during a study of cytomegalovirus exposure and HLA in healthy donors. Study results and limitations: Productive rates of about 87% or about 30% were seen for most TCR beta V segments in an earlier analysis. Analyzed later, association rates of TCRs varied across HLA loci, with DRB1 most and HLA-C fewest. Cytomegalovirus-associated TCR beta chains were listed, numbering roughly 150.

A remark on this clone: Antigen unknown.

The donors were healthy bone marrow donors. The PCR employed 60 Vbeta primers together with 13 Jbeta primers. Clones were read by immunoSEQ multiplex PCR, and TCRdb kept only the in-frame ones, dropping some. The sample lists around 160,000 clones; roughly 79% were seen once. The CDR3 length is 13 residues. Germline values: CDR1 SGHNT, CDR2 YENEEA. The V gene lost 1 base and the J gene lost 5 bases, with 8 bases spanning the gap. The clonotype comes from a young man in good health and CMV-seropositive. This chain links TRBV11-3 with TRBJ1-1; D is perhaps TRBD1 (5 bases). The source material was PBMCs. The CDR3 spells CASSLGRGTEAFF. In DNA, the CDR3 is TGTGCCAGCAGCTTAGGACGGGGGACTGAAGCTTTCTTT.